The entry below describes one TCR beta chain. This receptor's antigen is unknown. No per-base quality is available; no much larger clone lies one base away. This record belongs to a study of T cells in Graves' hyperthyroidism and ophthalmopathy (dated by TCRdb to between 2018 and 2021). For the study in its entirety: Peripheral blood samples were taken at initial diagnosis, before any treatment was given. After blood sampling, hyperthyroidism patients were treated with methimazole at a starting dose of 30 mg daily, and ophthalmopathy patients were treated with high-dose intravenous methylprednisolone. The study also compared thyroid tissue and blood T-cell repertoires from 6 or 7 Graves' hyperthyroidism patients. For training and testing, the 100 or so patients in the discovery cohort were randomly divided in a 7:3 ratio. Whether ophthalmopathy could be predicted prospectively was tested in an independent validation cohort made up of roughly 19 hyperthyroidism patients plus 17 patients who later progressed to ophthalmopathy. A discovery cohort of about a hundred patients, approximately 45 with Graves' ophthalmopathy and 55 to 60 with stable Graves' hyperthyroidism, was used to find distinguishing TCR V-J signatures. TCR Vbeta CDR3 sequencing of approximately 140 peripheral blood samples (43 ophthalmopathy, under 80 hyperthyroidism and some 17 progressor patients) is reported in the paper.

The CDR3, from cysteine to phenylalanine, totals 14 residues. Only CDR3 DNA remains: 42 bases, in frame from the first base. Per the germline V gene, SGHTA is the CDR1 and FQGNSA is the CDR2. V is reduced by 10 bases and J by 3 bases, leaving a spacing of 17 bases between them. Beyond this particular receptor, the publication reports: No statistical method was used to fix the sample size in advance, and group allocation was not hidden from the investigators. In cross-validation, a model built on a 13 V-J signature told ophthalmopathy apart from stable hyperthyroidism with just under 90% sensitivity and approximately 81% specificity, and in testing the same model reached 80%/75%. In validation, progression to ophthalmopathy was predicted by the model with 70.59% sensitivity and 72.22% specificity, a median of around 5.9 months before onset. Most expanded thyroid clonotypes (frequency above 0.001) were also detected in blood, suggesting blood repertoires may reflect thyroid immune responses.

TCR beta CDR3 regions were amplified from RNA transcripts. For the first round of RT-PCR on the TCR CDR3, the HTBI primer set was used together with the Qiagen OneStep RT-PCR kit. Libraries were constructed in a second round of multiplex PCR, after which size selection and purification were performed. Paired-end sequencing of the libraries was performed with 100 bp reads on an Illumina HiSeq2000. On the study's bioinformatics: Raw data were processed with SOAPnuke, discarding reads with adapters, uncalled bases, mean Phred below 15, or no exact constant-primer or identifier match. COPE v1.2.5 was used to merge the high-quality paired reads, and each unique nucleotide sequence was defined as a clonotype. MiTCR v1.1 was used to align the clonotypes against IMGT TRBV, TRBD and TRBJ reference segments. The analysis was restricted to V-J combinations with a frequency above 0.0001, which together covered 99.2% of the repertoires. A TCS score was defined as the ratio between F50 (clonal expansion) and ExV (chaos), using BLOSUM62-based TCRdist between CDR3 peptides within each V-J. Welch's t-statistics and random forest reduced roughly 540 V-J features to 10 to 15, which were used in a naive Bayes classifier (R e1071). The public reads were quality trimmed at Q25 with fastp and then assembled into clones with MiXCR by TCRdb, keeping productive beta chains. Rows merge per CDR3 protein into single entries with the most common DNA and genes. These V and J calls originate from TCRdb's pipeline instead of the authors' own analysis. The sample table contains approximately 600,000 distinct CDR3 sequences; only one count was recorded for around 15% of them. The leading ten clones occupy less than 4.5% of the sample.

A patient counted as having stable Graves' hyperthyroidism if no progression to ophthalmopathy occurred over 18 months of follow-up. Hyperthyroidism patients were newly diagnosed, had a disease duration of under 2 months, and were aged 18 to 65 years. The study excluded patients with uncontrolled infections, other autoimmune diseases, pregnancy or lactation. Clinical symptoms, serum thyroxine and TRAb, thyroid ultrasound, and orbital computed tomography formed the basis for the diagnoses. Ficoll-Paque density gradient centrifugation was used to isolate PBMCs from around 10 ml of fresh peripheral blood. Trizol reagent was used to extract total RNA, and RNA quality was then checked on an Agilent 2100 Bioanalyzer.

The V gene is TRBV7-2 and the J gene is TRBJ2-3; no D gene can be assigned with confidence. The sequenced sample was blood. This clonotype was sampled from a woman younger than 45 with Graves' hyperthyroidism. CDR3 sequence: CATRGPLITDTQYF. DNA sequence: TGTGCCACCCGAGGTCCCCTTATTACAGATACGCAGTATTTT.